The T cell receptor (beta chain) described here comes from a study of T cell responses to AZD1222 COVID-19 vaccine. Findings and limits, study-wide: At baseline, seropositivity was found in only 6 or 7 AZD1222 recipients.

Remarks on this clone: Antigen: not known.

The method was immunoSEQ multiplex PCR; TCRdb's version includes in-frame clones alone and lacks a portion of them. The sample gives more than 95,000 clones, 75% to 90% of which show up once; 20% to 25% is in the top ten. The source was peripheral blood, collected on day 0 of AZD1222 vaccination. The receptor was derived from an adult in good health.

As DNA, the CDR3 is TGCGCCAGCAGTGATTGGACTAGCGGATCCTACGAGCAGTACTTC. Amino acids: CASSDWTSGSYEQYF. The rearrangement links TRBV10-2 to TRBJ2-7; 10 nucleotides line up with TRBD2. V dropped 3 bases and J dropped 1; count of bases not matched to a gene: 3. CDR3 length: 15 amino acids. Per the germline V gene, CDR1 is WSHSY and CDR2 is SAAADI.